The clone carrying this T cell receptor (beta chain) was found once. What it recognizes is unknown. This sample was taken from a study of CD8 T cells in ankylosing spondylitis. This CDR3 is 14 amino acids long. Germline lookup yields CDR1 PRHDT and CDR2 FYEKMQ (reference sequence). The ends were cut back, 5 bases at V and 2 bases at J, with 10 bases in the middle. Points from the study as a whole: Reportedly, significant enrichment of disease-linked clones occurred in matched ankylosing spondylitis synovial fluid. Typical of ankylosing spondylitis blood, it appeared, was a TCR beta motif of seven to nine highly homologous variants. Previously reported in reactive arthritis synovial fluid and blood were some of the motif variants.

TCRdb called the 5' RACE reads again in MiXCR, with one record for every CDR3 protein. Among around 150,000 distinct CDR3 sequences listed, about 42% were seen once. Sequencing was performed on synovial fluid, either unsorted or a sorted T cell fraction (not recorded which). J is TRBJ2-1 and V is TRBV13; the D gene is possibly TRBD1 (5 bases). The source is a male donor with ankylosing spondylitis. Here the CDR3 reads CASSTGVAYNEQFF. The CDR3 coding sequence is TGTGCCAGCAGCACAGGTGTTGCCTACAATGAGCAGTTCTTC.